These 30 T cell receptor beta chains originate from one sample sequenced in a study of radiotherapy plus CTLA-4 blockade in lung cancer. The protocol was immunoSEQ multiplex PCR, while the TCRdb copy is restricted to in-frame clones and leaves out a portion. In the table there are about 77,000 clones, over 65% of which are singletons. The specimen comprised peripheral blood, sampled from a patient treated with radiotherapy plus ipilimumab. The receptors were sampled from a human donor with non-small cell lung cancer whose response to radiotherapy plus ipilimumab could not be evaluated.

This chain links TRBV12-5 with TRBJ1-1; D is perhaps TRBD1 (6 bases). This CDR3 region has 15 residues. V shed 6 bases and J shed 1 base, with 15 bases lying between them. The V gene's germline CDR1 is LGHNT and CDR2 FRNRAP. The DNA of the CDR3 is TGTGCTAGTGGGCAACACCTCAGGGGGAACACTGAAGCTTTCTTT. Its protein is CASGQHLRGNTEAFF. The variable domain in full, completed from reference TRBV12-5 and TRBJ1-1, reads DARVTQTPRHKVTEMGQEVTMRCQPILGHNTVFWYRQTMMQGLELLAYFRNRAPLDDSGMPKDRFSAEMPDATLATLKIQPSEPRDSAVYFCASGQHLRGNTEAFFGQGTRLTVV.

CDR3 coding DNA: TGCGCCAGCAGTCTGGGGACTAACAATCAGCCCCAGCATTTT. Protein sequence: CASSLGTNNQPQHF. The J gene is TRBJ1-5, the V gene TRBV10-2, with D possibly being TRBD1 (5 bases). Germline assignment: CDR1 WSHSY and CDR2 SAAADI. Trimming removed 5 bases at V and 3 bases at J, with 11 bases between. This CDR3 has 14 residues.

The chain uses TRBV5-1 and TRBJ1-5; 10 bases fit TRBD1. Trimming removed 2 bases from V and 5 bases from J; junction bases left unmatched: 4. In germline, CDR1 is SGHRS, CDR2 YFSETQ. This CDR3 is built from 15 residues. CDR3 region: CASSLTTGGYQPQHF. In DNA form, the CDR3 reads TGCGCCAGCAGCTTAACGACAGGGGGCTATCAGCCCCAGCATTTT.

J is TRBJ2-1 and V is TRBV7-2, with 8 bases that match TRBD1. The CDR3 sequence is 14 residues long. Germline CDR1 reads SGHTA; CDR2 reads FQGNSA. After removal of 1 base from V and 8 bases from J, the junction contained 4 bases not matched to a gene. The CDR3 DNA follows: TGTGCCAGCAGCTTAGTCGGACAGGGATATGAGCAGTTCTTC. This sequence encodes CASSLVGQGYEQFF.

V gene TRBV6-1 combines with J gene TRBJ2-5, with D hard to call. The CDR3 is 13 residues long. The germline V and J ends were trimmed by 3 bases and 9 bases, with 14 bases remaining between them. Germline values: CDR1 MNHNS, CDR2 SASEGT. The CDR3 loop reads CASSDPVGEAQYF. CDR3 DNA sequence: TGTGCCAGCAGTGATCCGGTAGGAGAAGCCCAGTACTTC.

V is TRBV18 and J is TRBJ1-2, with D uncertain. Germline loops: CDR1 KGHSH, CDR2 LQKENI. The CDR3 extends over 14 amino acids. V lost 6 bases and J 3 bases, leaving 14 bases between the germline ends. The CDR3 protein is CASSHGEGYYGYTF. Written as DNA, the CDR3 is TGTGCCAGCTCCCACGGGGAGGGTTACTATGGCTACACCTTC.

The CDR3 loop is CASSSTGIYGYTF. The CDR3 DNA follows: TGTGCCAGCAGCTCCACAGGGATCTATGGCTACACCTTC. This sequence joins TRBV6-5 and TRBJ1-2; a weak D match, TRBD1 (6 bases). Germline V CDR1 and CDR2: MNHEY, SVGAGI. V was clipped by 6 bases and J by 4 bases, with 12 bases between them. This CDR3 spans 13 amino acids.

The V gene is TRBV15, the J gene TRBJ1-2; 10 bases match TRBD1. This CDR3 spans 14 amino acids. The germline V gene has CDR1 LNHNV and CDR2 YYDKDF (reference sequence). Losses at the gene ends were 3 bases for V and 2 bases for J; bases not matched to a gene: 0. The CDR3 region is CATSRDRGNYGYTF. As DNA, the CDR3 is TGTGCCACCAGCAGGGACAGGGGGAACTATGGCTACACCTTC.

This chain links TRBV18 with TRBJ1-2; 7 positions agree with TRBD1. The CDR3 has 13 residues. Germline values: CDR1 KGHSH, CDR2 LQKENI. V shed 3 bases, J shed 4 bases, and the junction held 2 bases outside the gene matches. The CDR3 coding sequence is TGTGCCAGCTCACCCGACAGGGCCTATGGCTACACCTTC. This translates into CASSPDRAYGYTF.

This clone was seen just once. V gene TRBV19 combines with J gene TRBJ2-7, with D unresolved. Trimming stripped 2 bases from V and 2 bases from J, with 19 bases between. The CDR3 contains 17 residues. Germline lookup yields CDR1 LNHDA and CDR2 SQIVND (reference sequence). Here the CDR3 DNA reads TGTGCCAGTAGTATACACCCCGAGGCTGGGTTCGCCTACGAGCAGTACTTC. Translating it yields CASSIHPEAGFAYEQYF. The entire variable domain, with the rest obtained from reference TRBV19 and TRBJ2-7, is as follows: DGGITQSPKYLFRKEGQNVTLSCEQNLNHDAMYWYRQDPGQGLRLIYYSQIVNDFQKGDIAEGYSVSREKKESFPLTVTSAQKNPTAFYLCASSIHPEAGFAYEQYFGPGTRLTVT.

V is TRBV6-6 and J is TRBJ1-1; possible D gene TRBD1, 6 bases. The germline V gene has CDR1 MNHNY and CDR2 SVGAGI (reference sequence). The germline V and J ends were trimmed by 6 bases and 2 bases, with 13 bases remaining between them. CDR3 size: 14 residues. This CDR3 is CASSAGQLNTEAFF. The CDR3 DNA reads TGTGCCAGCAGCGCAGGACAGCTTAACACTGAAGCTTTCTTT.

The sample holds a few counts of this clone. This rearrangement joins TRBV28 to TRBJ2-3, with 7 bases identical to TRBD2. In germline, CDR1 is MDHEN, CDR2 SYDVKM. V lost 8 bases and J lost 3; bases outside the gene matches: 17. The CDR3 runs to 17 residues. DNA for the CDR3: TGTGCCAGCTCCACCTCCGGAGGGGCTAGCGGTACAGATACGCAGTATTTT. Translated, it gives CASSTSGGASGTDTQYF.

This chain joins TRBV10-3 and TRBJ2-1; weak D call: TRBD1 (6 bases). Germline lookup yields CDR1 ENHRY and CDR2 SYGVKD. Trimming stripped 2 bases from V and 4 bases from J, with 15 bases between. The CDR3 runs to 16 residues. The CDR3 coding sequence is TGTGCCATCAGTGAGGTGGTAGGGACACTTTACAATGAGCAGTTCTTC. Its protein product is CAISEVVGTLYNEQFF.

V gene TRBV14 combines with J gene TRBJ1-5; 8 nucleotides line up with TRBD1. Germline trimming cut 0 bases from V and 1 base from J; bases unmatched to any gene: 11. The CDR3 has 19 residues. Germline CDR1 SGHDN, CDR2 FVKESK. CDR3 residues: CASSQEDYSGGSSNQPQHF. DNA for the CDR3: TGTGCCAGCAGCCAAGAAGATTATTCAGGGGGCTCCAGCAATCAGCCCCAGCATTTT.

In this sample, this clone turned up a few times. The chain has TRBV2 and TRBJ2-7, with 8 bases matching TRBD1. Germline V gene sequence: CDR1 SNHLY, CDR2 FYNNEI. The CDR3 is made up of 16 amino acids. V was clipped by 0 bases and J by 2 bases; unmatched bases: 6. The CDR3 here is CASSEARGQGTYEQYF. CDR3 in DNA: TGTGCCAGCAGTGAAGCGCGAGGACAGGGTACCTACGAGCAGTACTTC. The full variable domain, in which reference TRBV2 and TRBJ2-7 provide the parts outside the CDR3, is EPEVTQTPSHQVTQMGQEVILRCVPISNHLYFYWYRQILGQKVEFLVSFYNNEISEKSEIFDDQFSVERPDGSNFTLKIRSTKLEDSAMYFCASSEARGQGTYEQYFGPGTRLTVT.

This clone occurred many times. The CDR3 loop is CASSAGQGDEKLFF. In DNA, the CDR3 is TGTGCCAGCAGCGCGGGACAGGGTGACGAAAAACTGTTTTTT. The rearrangement links TRBV9 to TRBJ1-4, with 9 positions matching TRBD1. Germline V lookup: CDR1 SGDLS, CDR2 YYNGEE. J was trimmed by 8 bases and V by 3 bases; bases with no gene match: 5. The CDR3 is made up of 14 amino acids.

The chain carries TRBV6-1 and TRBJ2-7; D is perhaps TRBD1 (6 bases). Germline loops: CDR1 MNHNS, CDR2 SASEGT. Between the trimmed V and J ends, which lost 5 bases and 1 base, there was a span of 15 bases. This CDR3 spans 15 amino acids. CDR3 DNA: TGTGCCAGCAGTCCCACAGGGTACGCATCCTACGAGCAGTACTTC. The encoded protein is CASSPTGYASYEQYF.

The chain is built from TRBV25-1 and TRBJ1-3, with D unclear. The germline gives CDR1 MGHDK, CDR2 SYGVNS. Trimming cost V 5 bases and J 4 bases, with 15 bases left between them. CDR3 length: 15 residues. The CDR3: CASSPRSGKGNTIYF. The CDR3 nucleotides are TGTGCCAGCAGTCCCCGTTCGGGTAAAGGAAACACCATATATTTT.

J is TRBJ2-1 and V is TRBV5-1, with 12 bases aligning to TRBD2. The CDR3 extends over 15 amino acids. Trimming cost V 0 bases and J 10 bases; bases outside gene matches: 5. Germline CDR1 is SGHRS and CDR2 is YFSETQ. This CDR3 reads CASSLASGGVGEQFF. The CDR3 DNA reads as TGCGCCAGCAGCTTGGCTAGCGGGGGGGTGGGAGAGCAGTTCTTC.

The CDR3 coding sequence is TGTGCCAGCAGCGTAGGGGGGACTAGCTCCGAGCAGTACTTC. Translating it yields CASSVGGTSSEQYF. V and J are TRBV9 and TRBJ2-7; 9 nucleotides line up with TRBD2. From germline, CDR1 is SGDLS and CDR2 YYNGEE. The CDR3 loop spans 14 amino acids. With 0 bases clipped from V and 6 bases from J, the junction kept 4 bases outside the gene matches. Filled out from reference TRBV9 and TRBJ2-7, the complete variable domain reads DSGVTQTPKHLITATGQRVTLRCSPRSGDLSVYWYQQSLDQGLQFLIQYYNGEERAKGNILERFSAQQFPDLHSELNLSSLELGDSALYFCASSVGGTSSEQYFGPGTRLTVT.

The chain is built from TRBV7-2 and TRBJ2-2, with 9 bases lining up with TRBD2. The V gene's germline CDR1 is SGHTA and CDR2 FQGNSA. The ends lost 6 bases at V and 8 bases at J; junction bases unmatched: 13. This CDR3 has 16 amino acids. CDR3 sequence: CASRGGAGGSEGELFF. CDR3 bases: TGTGCCAGCAGGGGAGGAGCGGGAGGTTCGGAGGGGGAGCTGTTTTTT.

CDR3 coding DNA: TGTGCCAGTAGTAACCCCGGGGGGCCCGAAGAGACCCAGTACTTC. Amino acid sequence: CASSNPGGPEETQYF. The gene calls are TRBV19 and TRBJ2-5; tentative D call: TRBD2 (7 bases). The CDR3 spans 15 residues. Germline V CDR1 and CDR2: LNHDA, SQIVND (reference sequence). V lost 4 bases and J lost 3, with 15 bases in between.

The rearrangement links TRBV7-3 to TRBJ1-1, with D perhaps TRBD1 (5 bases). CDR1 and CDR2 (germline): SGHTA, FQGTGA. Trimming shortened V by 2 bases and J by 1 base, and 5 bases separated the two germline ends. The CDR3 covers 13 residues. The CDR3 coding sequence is TGTGCCAGCAGCTTACAGGGGAACACTGAAGCTTTCTTT. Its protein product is CASSLQGNTEAFF.

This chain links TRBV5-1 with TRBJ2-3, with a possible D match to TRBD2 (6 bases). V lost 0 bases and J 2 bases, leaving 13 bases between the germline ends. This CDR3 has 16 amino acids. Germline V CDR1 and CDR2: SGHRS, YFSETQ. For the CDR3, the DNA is TGCGCCAGCAGCTTGGCCTTGGGGGGACCCACAGATACGCAGTATTTT. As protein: CASSLALGGPTDTQYF.

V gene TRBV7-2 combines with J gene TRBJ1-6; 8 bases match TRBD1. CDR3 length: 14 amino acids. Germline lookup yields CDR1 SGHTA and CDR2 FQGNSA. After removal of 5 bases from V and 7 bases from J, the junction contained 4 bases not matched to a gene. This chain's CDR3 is CASSTTGENSPLHF. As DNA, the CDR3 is TGTGCCAGCAGCACGACAGGGGAAAATTCACCCCTCCACTTT.

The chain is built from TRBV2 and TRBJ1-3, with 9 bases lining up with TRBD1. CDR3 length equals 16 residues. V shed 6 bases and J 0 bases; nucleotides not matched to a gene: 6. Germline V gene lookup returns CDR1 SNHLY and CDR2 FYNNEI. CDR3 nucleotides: TGTGCCAGCAGGGGACAGGGCTCTCTCTCTGGAAACACCATATATTTT. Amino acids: CASRGQGSLSGNTIYF.

The CDR3 loop is CASSLGGGYYEQYF. The CDR3 DNA sequence: TGTGCCAGCAGCTTAGGAGGGGGATACTACGAGCAGTACTTC. The chain recombines TRBV11-2 with TRBJ2-7; D might be TRBD1 (6 bases). Between the trimmed V and J ends, which lost 1 base and 3 bases, there was a span of 10 bases. Germline V lookup: CDR1 SGHAT, CDR2 FQNNGV. The CDR3 is 14 residues long.

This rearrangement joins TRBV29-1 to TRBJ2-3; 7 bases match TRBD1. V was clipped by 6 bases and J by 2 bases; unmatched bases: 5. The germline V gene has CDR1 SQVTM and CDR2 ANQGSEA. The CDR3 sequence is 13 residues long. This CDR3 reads CSVTGSDTDTQYF. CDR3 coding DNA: TGCAGCGTGACAGGGTCAGACACAGATACGCAGTATTTT.

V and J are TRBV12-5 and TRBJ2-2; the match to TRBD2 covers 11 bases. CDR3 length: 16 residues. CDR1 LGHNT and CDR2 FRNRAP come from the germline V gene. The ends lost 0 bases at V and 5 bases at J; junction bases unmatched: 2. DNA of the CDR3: TGTGCTAGTGGTTTGGTTCTAGCGGGGGGAACCGGGGAGCTGTTTTTT. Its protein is CASGLVLAGGTGELFF.

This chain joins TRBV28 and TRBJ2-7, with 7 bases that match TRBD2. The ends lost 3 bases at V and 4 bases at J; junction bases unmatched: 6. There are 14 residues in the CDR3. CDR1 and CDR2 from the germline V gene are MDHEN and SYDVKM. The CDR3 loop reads CASSFDTSEYEQYF. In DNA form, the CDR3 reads TGTGCCAGCAGTTTCGACACTAGCGAATACGAGCAGTACTTC.